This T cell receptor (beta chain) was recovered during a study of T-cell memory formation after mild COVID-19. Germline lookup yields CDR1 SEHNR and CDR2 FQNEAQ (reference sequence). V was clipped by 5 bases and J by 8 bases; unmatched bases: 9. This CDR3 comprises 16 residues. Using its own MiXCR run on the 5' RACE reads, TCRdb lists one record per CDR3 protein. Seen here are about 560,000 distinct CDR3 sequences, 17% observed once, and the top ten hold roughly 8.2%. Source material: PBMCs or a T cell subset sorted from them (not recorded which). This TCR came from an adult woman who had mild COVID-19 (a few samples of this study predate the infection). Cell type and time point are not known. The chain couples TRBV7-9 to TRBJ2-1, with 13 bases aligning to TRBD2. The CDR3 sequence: CASSDPLAGGPDEQFF. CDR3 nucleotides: TGTGCCAGCAGCGACCCACTAGCGGGAGGGCCCGATGAGCAGTTCTTC.